These 14 T cell receptor beta chains were sequenced from one sample in a study of CD8+ T cells in alopecia areata. Extracted RNA was reverse transcribed into cDNA, the sequencing template. TCRdb's table, derived via immunoSEQ multiplex PCR, lists solely in-frame clones and lacks some. The sample includes about 130,000 clones, about 50% of them seen just once. The specimen was CD8+ T cells sorted from blood, collected at week 0. These receptors were taken from a human donor with alopecia areata.

This clone was counted between two and nine times. This chain joins TRBV30 and TRBJ2-1, with D perhaps matching TRBD1 or TRBD2 (6 bases each). The CDR3 has 12 residues. The V end lost 7 bases, the J end lost 4 bases, and 11 bases lay between the germline ends. CDR1 and CDR2 (germline): GTSNPN, SVGIG (reference sequence). CDR3 amino acids: CASSGAYNEQFF. Here the CDR3 DNA reads TGTGCCTCATCGGGGGCTTACAATGAGCAGTTCTTC.

The table lists this clone with a few counts. The chain recombines TRBV7-9 with TRBJ2-2, with 9 bases matching TRBD1. V lost 2 bases, J lost 4 bases, and 2 bases stayed unmatched. Germline V gene data show CDR1 as SEHNR and CDR2 as FQNEAQ (reference sequence). CDR3 length: 15 residues. Written as DNA, the CDR3 is TGTGCCAGCAGCTTACTACAGGGGGCCACCGGGGAGCTGTTTTTT. It encodes CASSLLQGATGELFF.

The V and J genes are TRBV7-2 and TRBJ2-1; D might be TRBD1 or TRBD2, each matching 5 bases. There are 14 residues in the CDR3. Trimming stripped 4 bases from V and 3 bases from J, with 10 bases between. From germline, CDR1 is SGHTA and CDR2 FQGNSA. CDR3: CASSSWDGYNEQFF. For the CDR3, the DNA is TGTGCCAGCAGCTCTTGGGACGGCTACAATGAGCAGTTCTTC.

With regard to this clone: The same CDR3 also results from other DNA sequences found in this sample. This rearrangement joins TRBV15 to TRBJ2-5, with D tentatively TRBD2 (5 bases). V was trimmed by 4 bases and J by 5 bases, leaving 14 bases between them. CDR3 size: 14 residues. Germline loops: CDR1 LNHNV, CDR2 YYDKDF (reference sequence). The CDR3 is CATSIGLAWETQYF. The CDR3 DNA reads as TGTGCCACCAGCATTGGGCTAGCATGGGAGACCCAGTACTTC.

This clone appeared many times. The J gene is TRBJ2-2, the V gene TRBV6-4; TRBD2 matches 9 bases. Unmatched junction bases numbered 2, after V lost 6 bases and J lost 0 bases. There are 15 residues in the CDR3. CDR1 MRHNA and CDR2 SNTAGT come from the germline V gene. CDR3 loop: CASSRGGANTGELFF. CDR3 nucleotides: TGTGCCAGCAGCCGCGGGGGGGCGAACACCGGGGAGCTGTTTTTT.

This clone appeared a single time. CDR3 amino acids: CAWSHGAGSSYEQYF. CDR3 coding DNA: TGTGCCTGGAGCCACGGGGCTGGTAGCTCCTACGAGCAGTACTTC. V and J are TRBV30 and TRBJ2-5; D possibly matches TRBD1 or TRBD2 (5 bases each). The J call may be wrong; the DNA end is better matched by TRBJ2-7. CDR1 and CDR2 from the germline V gene are GTSNPN and SVGIG (reference sequence). The CDR3 is made up of 15 amino acids.

The chain combines TRBV9 with TRBJ1-1, with D perhaps TRBD1 (6 bases). From germline, CDR1 is SGDLS and CDR2 YYNGEE. The length of the CDR3 is 13 residues. Trimming stripped 4 bases from V and 3 bases from J, with 10 bases between. The CDR3 region is CASSRGGDTEAFF. CDR3 bases: TGTGCCAGCAGCCGCGGGGGCGACACTGAAGCTTTCTTT.

This clone occurred a few times. The rearrangement joins TRBV13 to TRBJ2-3; a weak D match, TRBD2 (5 bases). Trimming took off 5 bases at V and 5 bases at J, with 17 bases between the two ends. In germline, CDR1 is PRHDT, CDR2 FYEKMQ (reference sequence). The CDR3 is 15 residues long. The CDR3, as DNA: TGTGCCAGCAGCGAGCGGACGGAAATGAGAGATACGCAGTATTTT. Translating it yields CASSERTEMRDTQYF.

This chain connects TRBV29-1 to TRBJ2-7; D may be TRBD2 (5 bases). The CDR3 covers 14 residues. The germline V and J ends were trimmed by 6 bases and 5 bases, with 20 bases remaining between them. Germline-derived CDR1 and CDR2 are SQVTM and ANQGSEA. The CDR3 sequence is CSVLWDPGGHEQYF. DNA for the CDR3: TGCAGCGTACTCTGGGATCCTGGAGGCCACGAGCAGTACTTC.

J is TRBJ1-1 and V is TRBV30, with D uncertain. This CDR3 has 14 amino acids. The V and J ends lost 2 bases and 3 bases respectively, with 13 bases between them. Per germline, CDR1 GTSNPN and CDR2 SVGIG (reference sequence). CDR3 amino acids: CAWSLDRSDTEAFF. The DNA for the CDR3 is TGTGCCTGGAGTTTGGACCGTTCCGACACTGAAGCTTTCTTT.

This chain links TRBV13 with TRBJ2-7, with 8 bases fitting TRBD1. V dropped 5 bases and J dropped 2; count of bases not matched to a gene: 5. The CDR3 extends over 14 amino acids. From germline, CDR1 is PRHDT and CDR2 FYEKMQ (reference sequence). DNA for the CDR3: TGTGCCAGCAGCCCAAAGGACAGGGCCTACGAGCAGTACTTC. Amino acid sequence: CASSPKDRAYEQYF.

At least ten counts were recorded for this clone. J is TRBJ2-2 and V is TRBV11-2, with a possible D match to TRBD1 (6 bases). This CDR3 comprises 15 residues. CDR1 is SGHAT and CDR2 is FQNNGV in the germline V gene. The V end lost 7 bases, the J end lost 0 bases, and 12 bases lay between the germline ends. CDR3 protein: CASTHGQTNTGELFF. As DNA, the CDR3 is TGTGCCAGCACCCATGGACAGACGAACACCGGGGAGCTGTTTTTT. The full variable domain, in which reference TRBV11-2 and TRBJ2-2 provide the parts outside the CDR3, is EAGVAQSPRYKIIEKRQSVAFWCNPISGHATLYWYQQILGQGPKLLIQFQNNGVVDDSQLPKDRFSAERLKGVDSTLKIQPAKLEDSAVYLCASTHGQTNTGELFFGEGSRLTVL.

This clone was seen repeatedly, ten times or more. The rearrangement joins TRBV7-3 to TRBJ1-6, with 7 bases fitting TRBD1. The CDR3 extends over 13 amino acids. CDR1 and CDR2 from the germline V gene are SGHTA and FQGTGA. The ends lost 5 bases at V and 8 bases at J; junction bases unmatched: 3. The CDR3 DNA is TGTGCCAGCAGCGACACAGGGGATTCACCCCTCCACTTT. Its protein is CASSDTGDSPLHF.

CDR3: CSVGLVAVDTQYF. The CDR3 DNA follows: TGCAGCGTGGGCTTGGTCGCCGTAGATACGCAGTATTTT. The chain uses TRBV29-1 and TRBJ2-3; D is undetermined. The V and J ends lost 6 bases and 5 bases respectively, with 15 bases between them. This CDR3 spans 13 amino acids. Germline V gives CDR1 SQVTM, CDR2 ANQGSEA.